This T cell receptor beta chain was recovered during a study of T-cell reconstitution after alpha-beta-depleted transplantation in children. Whole-study results and caveats: About two months after transplant, alpha-beta T cells reportedly came from several hundred expanded graft clones.

This clonotype was seen at least ten times. Its target is unknown. Construction of the TCRbeta library involved unique molecular identifiers. TCRdb reprocessed the PCR reads via MiXCR and lists one record per CDR3 protein. The data contain 580,000 or so distinct CDR3 sequences, 20% to 25% of them seen just once; the ten biggest clones take up roughly 13%. CDR3 length equals 16 residues. The input for sequencing was PBMCs, mostly from graft donor cells, taken 360 days after TCRalphabeta/CD19-depleted stem cell transplant. The receptor was isolated from a boy younger than two who had a stem cell transplant for acute myeloid leukemia, so the T cells may come from the graft donor. This rearrangement joins TRBV21-1 to TRBJ2-2; the table's D gene call, TRBD1, was not cross checked with the DNA. TRBV21-1 is annotated as a pseudogene. This CDR3 reads CASSKGPLSETGELFF. The CDR3 bases are TGTGCCAGCAGCAAGGGACCCCTTTCTGAGACCGGGGAGCTGTTTTTT.